This T cell receptor beta chain came from a study of blood T cell repertoires in COVID-19. Study information: Samples representing acute and convalescent COVID-19 were sourced from the United States, Italy and Spain. PBMCs, B-cell-depleted T cells, or T cells were the source of the cDNA or gDNA that made up the material.

As processed by the authors: The assay estimated nucleated cells by amplifying reference gene primers. TCRdb's copy holds only in-frame clones and misses some; the assay was immunoSEQ multiplex PCR. Clonal size and the V and J genes are those of that table, whereas D and trimming came from the DNA. The profile shows 35,000 to 45,000 clones, around 87% of them singletons. The CDR3 length is 15 residues. The germline V gene has CDR1 WNHNN and CDR2 SYGVQD (reference sequence). Trimming took 4 bases from V and 2 from J, leaving 14 bases between them. The clonotype comes from a man aged 60 to 69 with acute or convalescent COVID-19. The genes are TRBV10-1 and TRBJ2-5; the D gene is possibly TRBD2 (6 bases). Sequencing was performed on peripheral blood. This CDR3 reads CASSGGDGTQETQYF. CDR3 in DNA: TGCGCCAGCAGTGGGGGGGACGGAACTCAAGAGACCCAGTACTTC.